Given below is one T cell receptor beta chain in context. This clonotype is identified as medium-sized (0.01 to 0.1%). The antigen this receptor binds is unknown. Base qualities are not at hand, and no much larger clone is one base apart. Library generation was performed with PCR. The instrument was a NextSeq 500. Bulk TCR libraries were made following a previously described method, with the TCR primers given in Table S5. Total RNA was purified with the Qiagen AllPrep DNA/RNA kit. Before any analysis, reads coming from multiple sequencing runs of the same library were combined into one pool. The published analysis was carried out like this. Only reads with exact TCR constant sequence were kept, trimmed to 150 nt, and grouped by their 12-nt molecular barcodes. Within each barcode group, reads were sub-clustered at a 15% Levenshtein threshold, and quality-weighted consensus sequences were built per RNA molecule. Non-functional sequences were filtered out, along with any lower-count sequence sitting one edit away from another sequence. Based on a fit of two negative binomial distributions, barcode sub-clusters having less than 20% of the maximum read count were discarded. In TCRdb, the public reads were trimmed at Q25 with fastp and aligned with MiXCR, with productive beta chains retained. Each CDR3 protein gets just one entry, which takes the most common genes and DNA from the rows behind it. TCRdb, not the original authors, processed these V and J calls. This sample lists about 40,000 distinct CDR3 sequences; 20% to 25% were detected once. Together, the top ten hold approximately 0.89% of the sample.

The data originate from a study of molecular identifiers for immune sequencing clone quantification (dated by TCRdb to the late 2010s). Regarding the study in general: For a replicate experiment, RNA from around 20,000 or 100,000 naive CD8 T cells was divided into five aliquots, of which four were sequenced. This methods study benchmarked molecular-identifier clustering-based TCR repertoire sequencing (MIDCIRS) and TCR RNA copy counting, using CD8 T cells to do so. General conclusions and limits of the study: The sizes of highly expanded clones could end up underestimated when identical TCR molecules share a barcode. Modeling gave around 3 recovered TCR RNA copies per cell versus roughly 10 by digital PCR, implying approximately 30% capture efficiency. When barcode sub-clustering was omitted, TCR diversity was inflated by chimeric consensus sequences, with chimeras reaching as high as 47%. The naive libraries included spiked-in Jurkat TCR RNA (about ten copies' worth), and this RNA is not part of the donor repertoire. In CMV-specific effector cells, clones with more than 20 RNA copies contained over 99% of molecules, whereas in naive cells such clones contained under 1% of molecules. A single cell's worth of spiked-in Jurkat TCR RNA was reported detectable even among 900,000 to 1,000,000 naive CD8 T cells.

Sequences SGHRS (CDR1) and YFSETQ (CDR2) are obtained from the germline V gene. The CDR3 runs 12 amino acids, cysteine and phenylalanine included. Of all the DNA, just the CDR3 is kept, 36 bases in frame from base 1. V is pared back by 4 bases and J by 7 bases, with 11 bases lying between the germline termini. Libraries of naive CD8 T cells were built from anywhere between roughly 20,000 and 1,100,000 sorted cells, with 10%, 30% or 50% of the purified RNA used. Naive CD8 T cells, defined as CD8+CD4-CCR7+CD45RA+, were FACS-sorted into RLT Plus buffer on a BD FACSAria II. To test detection sensitivity, Jurkat RNA equivalent to under 12 TCR copies was spiked into samples of about 17,000-1,100,000 naive CD8 T cells. CD8 T cells were enriched using RosetteSep CD8+ T Cell Enrichment Cocktail and Ficoll-Paque, and the enriched cells then underwent ACK red cell lysis.

The receptor was isolated from a human donor in good health. Some libraries in this study had Jurkat cell RNA spiked in. The sequenced sample was naive CD8+ T cells from blood, with Jurkat cell RNA spiked in. Taken with the paper, the label for cell subset or site translates to: FACS-sorted CD8+CD4-CCR7+CD45RA+ naive T cells. The chain is encoded by TRBV5-1 joined to TRBJ1-1; the D gene identity is not certain. The DNA reads TGCGCCAGCAGCGACGACATATTTGAAGCTTTCTTT. Its protein is CASSDDIFEAFF.